This record covers a single T cell receptor beta chain. Antigen unknown. As for the donors, each was a healthy bone marrow donor. This sample is part of a study of cytomegalovirus exposure and HLA in healthy donors. Study outcomes and limitations: The likely explanation for a cluster of highly shared sequence variants was sequencing artifact. Across donors, presence/absence analyses took sequencing depth to be roughly uniform.

The CDR3 is 12 residues long. Germline lookup yields CDR1 SQVTM and CDR2 ANQGSEA. Primers: 60 Vbeta forward and 13 Jbeta reverse. Data came from immunoSEQ multiplex PCR; TCRdb stores just in-frame clones and leaves some out. The sample has about 270,000 clones, about 75% seen once. The gene calls are TRBV29-1 and TRBJ2-5, with D perhaps matching TRBD2 (5 bases). With the DNA end fitting TRBJ2-7 better, the J assignment may be wrong. The sequence was obtained from a female donor in good health and CMV-seronegative. The sample taken for sequencing was PBMCs. The CDR3 spells CSVGREWSEQYF. CDR3 bases: TGCAGCGTCGGCCGGGAATGGTCCGAGCAGTACTTC.